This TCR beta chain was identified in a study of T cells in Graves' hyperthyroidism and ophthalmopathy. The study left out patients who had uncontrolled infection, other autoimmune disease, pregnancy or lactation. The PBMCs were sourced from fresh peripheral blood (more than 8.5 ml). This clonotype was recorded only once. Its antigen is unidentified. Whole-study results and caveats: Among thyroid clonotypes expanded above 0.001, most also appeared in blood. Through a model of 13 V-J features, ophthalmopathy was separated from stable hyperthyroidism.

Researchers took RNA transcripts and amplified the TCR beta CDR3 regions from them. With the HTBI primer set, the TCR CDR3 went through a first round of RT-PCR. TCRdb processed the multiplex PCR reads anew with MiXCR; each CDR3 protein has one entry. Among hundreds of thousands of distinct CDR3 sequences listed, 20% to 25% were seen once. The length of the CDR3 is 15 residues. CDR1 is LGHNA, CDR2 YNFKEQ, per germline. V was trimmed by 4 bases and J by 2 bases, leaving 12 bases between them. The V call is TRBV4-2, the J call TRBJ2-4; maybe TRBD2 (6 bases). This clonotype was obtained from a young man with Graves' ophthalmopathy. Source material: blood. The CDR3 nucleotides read TGTGCCAGCAGCCCCACCCTAGCGACCAAAAACATTCAGTACTTC. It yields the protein CASSPTLATKNIQYF.